This entry concerns a single T cell receptor beta chain. Its antigen remains undetermined. Within one base of it there is no much larger clone, and no base qualities were kept. Amplification of TCR beta CDR3 regions was carried out from RNA transcripts. The TCR CDR3 was subjected to a first round of RT-PCR using the HTBI primer set and the Qiagen OneStep RT-PCR kit. Libraries were constructed in a second round of multiplex PCR, after which size selection and purification were carried out. Sequencing of the libraries was done on an Illumina HiSeq2000 using paired-end 100 bp reads. The original pipeline was this. SOAPnuke was used to process the raw data, throwing out any read that contained adapters or uncalled bases, had a mean Phred below 15, or lacked an exact constant-primer or identifier match. High-quality paired reads were merged with COPE v1.2.5, and unique nucleotide sequences were defined as clonotypes. MiTCR v1.1 was used to align clonotypes to the IMGT TRBV, TRBD and TRBJ reference segments. Only V-J combinations with frequency above 0.0001, covering about 99% of repertoires, were analysed. The TCS score was defined as the ratio of F50 (clonal expansion) to E x V (chaos), calculated using BLOSUM62-based TCRdist between CDR3 peptides within each V-J. Welch's t-statistics and random forest reduced fewer than 600 V-J features to 13, which were used in a naive Bayes classifier (R e1071). The public sequencing data were trimmed at Q25 with fastp and processed into clonotypes with MiXCR by TCRdb, which kept only in-frame beta chains. One record per CDR3 amino acid sequence lists the most common genes and DNA. The V and J calls reflect TCRdb's pipeline rather than the authors' work. Recorded for this sample are a few hundred thousand distinct CDR3 sequences; about 16% of them occurred a single time. Of the sample, approximately 30% falls within the top ten clones.

CDR3 length: 14 amino acids, cysteine to phenylalanine. Only the CDR3 region is kept as DNA, spanning 42 bases read in frame from base 1. For CDR1 and CDR2, the germline V gene (reference sequence) lists LNHNV and YYDKDF. Trimming takes 5 bases from V and 1 base from J, and the germline ends sit 10 bases apart. The source of the sample is a study of T cells in Graves' hyperthyroidism and ophthalmopathy (dated by TCRdb to between 2018 and 2021). Looking at the study overall: Peripheral blood was sampled at the time of initial diagnosis, prior to any treatment. The paper reports TCR Vbeta CDR3 sequencing of 140 or so peripheral blood samples: under 45 ophthalmopathy, roughly 74 hyperthyroidism and 17 progressor patients. TCR V-J signatures able to tell the groups apart were searched for in a discovery cohort of 90 to 100 patients, of whom around 42 had Graves' ophthalmopathy and around 57 had stable Graves' hyperthyroidism. After blood sampling, hyperthyroidism patients were treated with methimazole at a starting dose of 30 mg daily, and ophthalmopathy patients were treated with high-dose intravenous methylprednisolone. The roughly 91 discovery patients were randomly divided into training and test sets at a 7:3 ratio. Prospective prediction of ophthalmopathy was tested in an independent validation cohort consisting of roughly 20 hyperthyroidism patients and around 17 patients who later progressed to ophthalmopathy. The study also compared thyroid tissue and blood T-cell repertoires from over 5 Graves' hyperthyroidism patients.

Ophthalmopathy patients had moderately to severely active disease, with a Clinical Activity Score of 3 or more, a NOSPECS grade of 4 or more, and a disease duration of less than 3 months. Any patient with an uncontrolled infection, another autoimmune disease, pregnancy or lactation was excluded. Diagnoses were established on the basis of clinical symptoms, serum thyroxine and TRAb, thyroid ultrasound, and orbital computed tomography. PBMCs were separated from roughly 9.6 ml of fresh peripheral blood using Ficoll-Paque density gradient centrifugation. Total RNA was extracted with Trizol reagent, and quality was checked on an Agilent 2100 Bioanalyzer. The paper's findings and limits, for the study overall: In cross-validation, a model built on a 13 V-J signature told ophthalmopathy apart from stable hyperthyroidism with approximately 91% sensitivity and approximately 84% specificity, and in testing the same model reached 80%/75%. In validation, the model predicted progression to ophthalmopathy with 60% to 71% sensitivity and about 72% specificity, a median of about 6.7 months before onset. Most expanded thyroid clonotypes (frequency above 0.001) were also detected in blood, a finding suggesting that blood repertoires may reflect thyroid immune responses. Sample size was not statistically predetermined, and investigators were not blinded to group allocation.

The chain employs TRBV15 and TRBJ2-3; a tentative D call is TRBD2 (6 bases match). The sequencing sample was made of blood. The sequence was collected from a woman in her twenties or thirties with Graves' ophthalmopathy. The CDR3 has the sequence CATSDRRGTDTQYF. The sequenced DNA is TGTGCCACCAGCGATCGGAGGGGCACAGATACGCAGTATTTT.